Listed here are 2 T cell receptor beta chains from one sample, sequenced in a study of T cells in Graves' hyperthyroidism and ophthalmopathy. There were TCR beta CDR3 regions amplified from RNA transcripts. Researchers ran a first-round RT-PCR on the TCR CDR3 using the HTBI primer set. Each CDR3 protein gets one entry after TCRdb re-called the multiplex PCR reads with MiXCR. The repertoire has roughly 580,000 distinct CDR3 sequences, around 46% of them found once; the top ten carry 8% to 8.5%. Sequences were obtained from peripheral blood or thyroid tissue (not recorded which). All receptors derive from a woman between 18 and 29 years old with Graves' hyperthyroidism.

The chain uses TRBV7-8 and TRBJ2-7, with 10 bases aligning to TRBD2. The better agreement between TRBJ2-1 and the DNA end casts doubt on the J call. The germline V gene has CDR1 SGHVS and CDR2 FQNEAQ. The CDR3 is 14 residues long. The CDR3 here is CASSLVGTSDEQFF. The CDR3 nucleotides read TGTGCCAGCAGCTTAGTAGGGACTAGCGATGAGCAGTTCTTC.

In nucleotides, the CDR3 is TGTGCCAGCAGCCTAAACAGGGAGGTCGAGACCCAGTACTTC. Its translation: CASSLNREVETQYF. The rearrangement links TRBV7-6 to TRBJ2-5; either TRBD1 or TRBD2 may supply D (6 bases each). Germline CDR1 SGHVS, CDR2 FNYEAQ. V was cut by 5 bases and J by 5 bases, with 15 bases left in between. CDR3 size: 14 residues. Full variable domain (missing parts from reference TRBV7-6 and TRBJ2-5): GAGVSQSPRYKVTKRGQDVALRCDPISGHVSLYWYRQALGQGPEFLTYFNYEAQQDKSGLPNDRFSAERPEGSISTLTIQRTEQRDSAMYRCASSLNREVETQYFGPGTRLLVL.